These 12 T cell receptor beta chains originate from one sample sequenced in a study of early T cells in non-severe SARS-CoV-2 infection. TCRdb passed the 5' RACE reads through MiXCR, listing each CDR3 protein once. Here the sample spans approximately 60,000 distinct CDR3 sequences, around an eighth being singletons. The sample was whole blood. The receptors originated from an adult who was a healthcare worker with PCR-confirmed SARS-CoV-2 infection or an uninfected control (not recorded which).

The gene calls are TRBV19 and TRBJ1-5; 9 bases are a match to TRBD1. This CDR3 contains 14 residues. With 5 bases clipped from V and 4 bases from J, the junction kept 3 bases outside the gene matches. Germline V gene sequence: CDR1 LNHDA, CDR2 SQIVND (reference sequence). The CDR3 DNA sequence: TGTGCCAGTAGTGTGGACAGGGGAAATCAGCCCCAGCATTTT. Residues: CASSVDRGNQPQHF.

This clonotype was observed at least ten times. The CDR3 sequence: CASSLDPSYNEQFF. CDR3 DNA: TGTGCCAGCAGCTTGGATCCTAGCTACAATGAGCAGTTCTTC. The rearrangement joins TRBV5-4 to TRBJ2-1; D is uncertain. CDR1 and CDR2 from the germline V gene are SGHNT and YYREEE (reference sequence). This CDR3 contains 14 residues. V lost 0 bases to trimming and J lost 3 bases, with 7 bases between them.

The CDR3 coding sequence is TGTGCCAGCCAGGGAGTGGATTCACCCCTCCACTTT. It yields the protein CASQGVDSPLHF. The V and J genes are TRBV11-2 and TRBJ1-6, with a tentative D call TRBD1 (5 bases). The CDR3 is 12 amino acids. The germline CDR1 and CDR2 sequences are SGHAT and FQNNGV. With 8 bases removed from V and 8 bases from J, the gap between germline ends came to 10 bases.

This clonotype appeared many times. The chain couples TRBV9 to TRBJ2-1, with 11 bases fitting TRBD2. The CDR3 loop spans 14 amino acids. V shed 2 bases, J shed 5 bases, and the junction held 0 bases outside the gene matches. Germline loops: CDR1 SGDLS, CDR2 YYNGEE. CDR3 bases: TGTGCCAGCAGCGTGACTAGCGGGAACAATGAGCAGTTCTTC. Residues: CASSVTSGNNEQFF. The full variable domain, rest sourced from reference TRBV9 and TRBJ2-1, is DSGVTQTPKHLITATGQRVTLRCSPRSGDLSVYWYQQSLDQGLQFLIQYYNGEERAKGNILERFSAQQFPDLHSELNLSSLELGDSALYFCASSVTSGNNEQFFGPGTRLTVL.

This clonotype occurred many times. CDR3 region: CSAFSEGTDTQYF. In nucleotides, the CDR3 is TGCAGTGCTTTTAGCGAGGGCACAGATACGCAGTATTTT. The gene calls are TRBV20-1 and TRBJ2-3; D is perhaps TRBD2 (5 bases). Germline lookup yields CDR1 DFQATT and CDR2 SNEGSKA (reference sequence). CDR3 length: 13 amino acids. V lost 5 bases and J lost 1, with 10 bases in between.

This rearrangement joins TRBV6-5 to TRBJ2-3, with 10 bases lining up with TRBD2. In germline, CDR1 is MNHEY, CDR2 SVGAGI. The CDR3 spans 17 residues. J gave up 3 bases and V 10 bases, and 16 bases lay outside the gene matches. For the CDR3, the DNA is TGTGCCACCCGTCGCGGACTAGCGGCATCAAGTACAGATACGCAGTATTTT. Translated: CATRRGLAASSTDTQYF.

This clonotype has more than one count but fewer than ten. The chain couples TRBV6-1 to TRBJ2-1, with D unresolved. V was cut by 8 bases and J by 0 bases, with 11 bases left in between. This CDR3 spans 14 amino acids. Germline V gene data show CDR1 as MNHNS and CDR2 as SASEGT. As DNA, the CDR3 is TGTGCCAGCGTGGGTAGGAGCTCCTACAATGAGCAGTTCTTC. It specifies CASVGRSSYNEQFF.

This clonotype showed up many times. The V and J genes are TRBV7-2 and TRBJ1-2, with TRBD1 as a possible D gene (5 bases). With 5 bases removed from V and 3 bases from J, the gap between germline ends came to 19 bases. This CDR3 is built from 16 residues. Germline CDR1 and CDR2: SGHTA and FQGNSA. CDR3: CASSPPLGGKDYGYTF. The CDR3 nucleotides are TGTGCCAGCAGCCCTCCGTTGGGGGGGAAGGACTATGGCTACACCTTC.

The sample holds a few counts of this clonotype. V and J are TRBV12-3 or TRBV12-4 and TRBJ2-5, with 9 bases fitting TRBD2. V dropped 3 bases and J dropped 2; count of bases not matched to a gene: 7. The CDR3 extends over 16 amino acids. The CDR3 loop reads CASSLDSGSRQETQYF. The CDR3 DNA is TGTGCCAGCAGTTTGGATAGCGGGAGTCGGCAAGAGACCCAGTACTTC.

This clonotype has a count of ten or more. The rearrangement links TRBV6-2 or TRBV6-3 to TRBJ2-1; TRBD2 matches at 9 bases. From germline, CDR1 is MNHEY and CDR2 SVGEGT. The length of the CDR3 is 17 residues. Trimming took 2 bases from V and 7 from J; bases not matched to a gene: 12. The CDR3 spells CASSYPGGRANFNEQFF. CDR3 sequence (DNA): TGTGCCAGCAGTTACCCCGGCGGGAGGGCCAATTTTAATGAGCAGTTCTTC.

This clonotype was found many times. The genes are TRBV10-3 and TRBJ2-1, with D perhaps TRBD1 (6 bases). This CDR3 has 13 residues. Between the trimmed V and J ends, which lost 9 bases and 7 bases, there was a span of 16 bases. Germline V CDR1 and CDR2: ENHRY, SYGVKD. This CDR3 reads CAISNRVGNEQFF. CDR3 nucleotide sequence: TGTGCCATATCGAACAGGGTTGGAAATGAGCAGTTCTTC.

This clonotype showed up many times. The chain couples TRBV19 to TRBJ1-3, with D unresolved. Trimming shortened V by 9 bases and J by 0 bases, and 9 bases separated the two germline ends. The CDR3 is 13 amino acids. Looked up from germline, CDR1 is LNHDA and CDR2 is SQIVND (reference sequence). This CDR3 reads CASPQSSGNTIYF. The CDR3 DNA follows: TGTGCCAGCCCTCAGAGCTCTGGAAACACCATATATTTT.